These T cell receptor beta chains were read from a single sample in a study of blood T cell repertoires in COVID-19. TCRdb's table, derived via immunoSEQ multiplex PCR, lists solely in-frame clones and lacks some. There are 75,000 to 90,000 clones in the sample; roughly 78% occur only once, and just over 35% lies in the top ten. Source material: peripheral blood. Every receptor here comes from a man aged 55 to 70 with COVID-19, enrolled during active disease. The CDR3 runs from the conserved cysteine through the conserved F or W. The D gene is left open where the match is weak. Where a row states a size, it is once, few, many or the class of an expanded clone; other rows omit it.

V	J	size	D	DNA	CDR3
TRBV9	TRBJ2-7	NA	NA	TGTGCCAGCAGCGTAAATGTAGACGGCGGGCAGTACTTC	CASSVNVDGGQYF
TRBV19	TRBJ2-1	once	TRBD2	TGTGCCAGTAGATCGGCGGGAGGGCCATATGAGCAGTTCTTC	CASRSAGGPYEQFF
TRBV6-5	TRBJ2-7	NA	TRBD2	TGTGCCAGCAGGGCTAGCGGGGGGGCCTACGAGCAGTACTTC	CASRASGGAYEQYF
TRBV6-1	TRBJ2-7	once	TRBD1	TGTGCCAGCAGTGAATCAGGGGGAACCTACGAGCAGTACTTC	CASSESGGTYEQYF
TRBV9	TRBJ2-6	NA	NA	TGTGCCAGCAGCGTAGGGGTAGCACGGAGCTCTGGGGCCAACGTCCTGACTTTC	CASSVGVARSSGANVLTF
TRBV15	TRBJ1-4	NA	TRBD1	TGTGCCACCAGCGTAGGGACAGGGGGTAATGAAAAACTGTTTTTT	CATSVGTGGNEKLFF
TRBV19	TRBJ2-1	NA	TRBD1	TGTGCCAGTAGTCTGGGACAGGGCTGGTACAATGAGCAGTTCTTC	CASSLGQGWYNEQFF
TRBV3-1/TRBV3-2	TRBJ2-7	NA	NA	TGTGCCAGCAGCCAAGGGACGGGGGACGTTGACGAGCAGTACTTC	CASSQGTGDVDEQYF
TRBV3-1/TRBV3-2	TRBJ1-5	NA	NA	TGTGCCAGCAGTACCACAGGGAACCAGCCCCAGCATTTT	CASSTTGNQPQHF
TRBV5-1	TRBJ2-7	NA	TRBD2	TGCGCCAGCAGCTCCGGACTAGTTGCAACCTACGAGCAGTACTTC	CASSSGLVATYEQYF
TRBV3-1/TRBV3-2	TRBJ1-6	NA	TRBD1	TGTGCCAGCAGCCAACTAAACAGGGGAGGATCACCCCTCCACTTT	CASSQLNRGGSPLHF
TRBV11-2	TRBJ2-5	NA	TRBD2	TGTGCCAGCAGCAAAGCGGGGGGGGACATTGGGGAGACCCAGTACTTC	CASSKAGGDIGETQYF
TRBV12-3/TRBV12-4	TRBJ2-4	NA	NA	TGTGCCAGCAGTTTTGAGGGCAGGGGTCAGTACTTC	CASSFEGRGQYF
TRBV6-5	TRBJ2-1	NA	NA	TGTGCCAGCAGTTACCCTAGCAATGAGCAGTTCTTC	CASSYPSNEQFF
TRBV4-1	TRBJ1-6	many	TRBD1	TGCGCCAGCAGCCAGGCAGGACAGGGGATCAATTCACCCCTCCACTTT	CASSQAGQGINSPLHF
TRBV6-6	TRBJ1-2	NA	NA	TGTGCCAGCAGTTATAGTCCCAGGGCCGCCGGCTACACCTTC	CASSYSPRAAGYTF
TRBV7-2	TRBJ1-1	NA	TRBD1	TGTGCCAGCAGCTTAGCGCCCGGGACAGGGTCCGTGAACACTGAAGCTTTCTTT	CASSLAPGTGSVNTEAFF
TRBV5-4	TRBJ2-1	NA	TRBD2	TGTGCCAGCAGCTTGGATGGCGGGAGGCTTCTTGCTGAGCAGTTCTTC	CASSLDGGRLLAEQFF
TRBV6-2/TRBV6-3	TRBJ1-5	NA	NA	TGTGCCAGCAGTTACAAAAGGTCAGGTAATCAGCCCCAGCATTTT	CASSYKRSGNQPQHF
TRBV3-1/TRBV3-2	TRBJ1-5	few	TRBD1	TGTGCCAGCAGTCAATACGGACAGGGACATCAGCCCCAGCATTTT	CASSQYGQGHQPQHF
TRBV5-6	TRBJ2-7	NA	TRBD1	TGTGCCAGCAGCTCAAGGGGGCGACGAACCTACGAGCAGTACTTC	CASSSRGRRTYEQYF
TRBV6-5	TRBJ2-1	NA	NA	TGTGCCAGCAGTTACTCGCTGGGGGGTGAGCAGTTCTTC	CASSYSLGGEQFF
TRBV5-1	TRBJ2-5	NA	NA	TGCGCCAGCGGCGGACAGAACGTACAAGAGACCCAGTACTTC	CASGGQNVQETQYF
TRBV14	TRBJ1-2	NA	NA	TGTGCCAGCAGCCACCTCGGACAGATGTATGGCTACACCTTC	CASSHLGQMYGYTF
TRBV2	TRBJ2-3	medium-sized	TRBD2	TGTGCCAGCAGTGTGGCTAGCGGGGGGGGCTCGCAGTATTTT	CASSVASGGGSQYF
TRBV4-2	TRBJ1-6	NA	NA	TGTGCCAGCAGCCAGGCCATACAGGGCCATTCACCCCTCCACTTT	CASSQAIQGHSPLHF
TRBV6-5	TRBJ1-4	NA	NA	TGTGCCAGCTTAGGGGGTGCGACTAATGAAAAACTGTTTTTT	CASLGGATNEKLFF
TRBV6-6	TRBJ2-7	NA	TRBD2	TGTGCCACCAACCGGGGGGGAATCTACGAGCAGTACTTC	CATNRGGIYEQYF
TRBV5-6	TRBJ2-7	NA	NA	TGTGCCAGCAGCTTGTCCTGGAGTTCCTACGAGCAGTACTTC	CASSLSWSSYEQYF
TRBV19	TRBJ1-3	NA	NA	TGTGCCAGTATGGAGGATAGCCTTGGAAACACCATATATTTT	CASMEDSLGNTIYF
TRBV9	TRBJ2-1	NA	TRBD2	TGTGCCAGCAGCGTAGCTAAGCGGGGGCGCCAACTGGAGCAGTTCTTC	CASSVAKRGRQLEQFF
TRBV5-1	TRBJ2-1	once	NA	TGCGCCAGCAGCTCGGACAGAGGAAGGAAGTTCTTC	CASSSDRGRKFF
TRBV11-2	TRBJ1-2	NA	TRBD1	TGTGCCAGCAGCTTGGGCGGACAGGCAGGATATGGCTACACCTTC	CASSLGGQAGYGYTF
TRBV6-1	TRBJ1-3	NA	NA	TGTGCCAGCAGTGCCCCTGTCGCGGCCGACTCTGGAAACACCATATATTTT	CASSAPVAADSGNTIYF
TRBV6-1	TRBJ2-7	NA	NA	TGTGCCAGCAGTGAGGTGGGTGGGAGCTCCTACGAGCAGTACTTC	CASSEVGGSSYEQYF
TRBV19	TRBJ2-3	NA	TRBD1	TGTGCCAGTAGCCTCGGGACAGGGGGTTTTACGCAGTATTTT	CASSLGTGGFTQYF
TRBV7-2	TRBJ2-7	NA	TRBD1	TGTGCCAGCAGCTTAGGGGACAGGGCGTACCAGTACTTC	CASSLGDRAYQYF
TRBV19	TRBJ2-1	NA	TRBD2	TGTGCCAGTAGTGGACTAGCGGGCCTAGGGTCCTCCTACAATGAGCAGTTCTTC	CASSGLAGLGSSYNEQFF
TRBV12-3/TRBV12-4	TRBJ2-5	NA	NA	TGTGCCAGCAGTCTGCGGGGAGAGACCCAGTACTTC	CASSLRGETQYF
TRBV9	TRBJ1-1	few	TRBD1	TGTGCCAGCAGCATAGACAGGGGAACTGAAGCTTTCTTT	CASSIDRGTEAFF